These 4 T cell receptor beta chains originate from one sample sequenced in a study of T-cell memory formation after mild COVID-19. TCRdb re-called the 5' RACE reads with MiXCR, one entry per CDR3 protein. The sample carries approximately 560,000 distinct CDR3 sequences, approximately 15% recorded once. The specimen sequenced was PBMCs or a T cell subset sorted from them (not recorded which). All receptors come from an adult woman who had mild COVID-19 (a few samples of this study predate the infection). Cell type and time point are not known.

This clonotype has a handful of counts. V gene TRBV4-3 combines with J gene TRBJ1-1; 8 bases are a match to TRBD1. The CDR3 is 16 amino acids. The J segment lost 8 bases and the V segment lost 4 bases, leaving 15 bases of the junction unmatched. Germline CDR1 and CDR2: LGHNA and YSLEER. The CDR3 reads CASSLAGGQGESEAFF. The CDR3 coding sequence is TGCGCCAGCAGCCTTGCGGGAGGACAGGGAGAATCAGAAGCTTTCTTT.

In this sample, this clonotype turned up a few times. The chain uses TRBV2 and TRBJ2-5, with TRBD2 matching over 8 bases. Germline values: CDR1 SNHLY, CDR2 FYNNEI. The junction had 8 bases not matched to a gene; V was cut back by 6 bases and J by 5 bases. There are 14 residues in the CDR3. The CDR3 here is CASRGGTSGETQYF. In nucleotides, the CDR3 is TGTGCCAGCAGAGGGGGGACTAGTGGCGAGACCCAGTACTTC.

This clonotype was seen a few times. The chain links TRBV18 to TRBJ2-7; D is tentatively TRBD1 or TRBD2 (5 bases each). The germline V gene encodes CDR1 KGHSH and CDR2 LQKENI. V was trimmed by 5 bases and J by 7 bases, leaving 33 bases between them. There are 19 residues in the CDR3. The CDR3 loop is CASSSPVTGTGTSTGEQYF. The DNA of the CDR3 is TGTGCCAGCTCATCGCCAGTTACTGGAACCGGGACCTCAACGGGGGAGCAGTACTTC.

This clonotype was observed a few times. This chain links TRBV7-8 with TRBJ2-2, with D uncertain. The CDR3 totals 14 residues. In germline, CDR1 is SGHVS, CDR2 FQNEAQ. V was cut by 0 bases and J by 9 bases, with 11 bases left in between. The CDR3 is CASSLAGGPRELFF. Written as DNA, the CDR3 is TGTGCCAGCAGCTTAGCAGGCGGACCCCGGGAGCTGTTTTTT.